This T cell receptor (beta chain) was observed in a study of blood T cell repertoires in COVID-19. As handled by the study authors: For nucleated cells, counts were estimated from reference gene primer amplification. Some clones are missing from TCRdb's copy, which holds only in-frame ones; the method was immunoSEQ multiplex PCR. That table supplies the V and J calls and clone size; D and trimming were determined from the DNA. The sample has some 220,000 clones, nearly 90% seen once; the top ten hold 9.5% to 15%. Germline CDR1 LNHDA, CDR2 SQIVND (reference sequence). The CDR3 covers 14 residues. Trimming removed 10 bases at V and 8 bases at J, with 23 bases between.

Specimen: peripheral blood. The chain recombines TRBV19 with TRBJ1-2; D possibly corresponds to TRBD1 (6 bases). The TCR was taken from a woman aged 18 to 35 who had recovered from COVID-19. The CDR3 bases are TGTGCCATAACCGCAGGGGCAGGGAGTGCGGGCTACACCTTC. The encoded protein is CAITAGAGSAGYTF.